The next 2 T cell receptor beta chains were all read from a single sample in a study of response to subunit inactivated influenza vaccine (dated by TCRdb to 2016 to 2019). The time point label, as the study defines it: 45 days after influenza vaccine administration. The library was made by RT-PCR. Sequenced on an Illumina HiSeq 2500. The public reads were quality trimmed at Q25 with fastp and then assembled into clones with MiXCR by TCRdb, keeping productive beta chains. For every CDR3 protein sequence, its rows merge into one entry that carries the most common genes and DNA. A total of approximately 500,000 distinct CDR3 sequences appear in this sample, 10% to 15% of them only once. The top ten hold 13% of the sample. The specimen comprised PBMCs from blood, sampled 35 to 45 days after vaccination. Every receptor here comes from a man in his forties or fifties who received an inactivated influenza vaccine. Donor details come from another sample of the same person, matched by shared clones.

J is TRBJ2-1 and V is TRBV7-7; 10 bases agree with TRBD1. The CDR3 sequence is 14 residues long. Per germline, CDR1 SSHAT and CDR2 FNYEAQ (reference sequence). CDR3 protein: CASAKDRGTNEQFF. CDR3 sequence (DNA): TGTGCTAGCGCTAAGGACAGGGGGACCAATGAGCAGTTCTTC.

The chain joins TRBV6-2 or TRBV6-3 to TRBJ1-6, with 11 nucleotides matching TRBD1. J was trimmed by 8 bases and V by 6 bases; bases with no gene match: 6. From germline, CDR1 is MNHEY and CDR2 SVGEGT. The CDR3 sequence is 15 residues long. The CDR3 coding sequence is TGTGCCAGCAGGACGGACAGGGGGCTGCATTCACCCCTCCACTTT. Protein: CASRTDRGLHSPLHF.